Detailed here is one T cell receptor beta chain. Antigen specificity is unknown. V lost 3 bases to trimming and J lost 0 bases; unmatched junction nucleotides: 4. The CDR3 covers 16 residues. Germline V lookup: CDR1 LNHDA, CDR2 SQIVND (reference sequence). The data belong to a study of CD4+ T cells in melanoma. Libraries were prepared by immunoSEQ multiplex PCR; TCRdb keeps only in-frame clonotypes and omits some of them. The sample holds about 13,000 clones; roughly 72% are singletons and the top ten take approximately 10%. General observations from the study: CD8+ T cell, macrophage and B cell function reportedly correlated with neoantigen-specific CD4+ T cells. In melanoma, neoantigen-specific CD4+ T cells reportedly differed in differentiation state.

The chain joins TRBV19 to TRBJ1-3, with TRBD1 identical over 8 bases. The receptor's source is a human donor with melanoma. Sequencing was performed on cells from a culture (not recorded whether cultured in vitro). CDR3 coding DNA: TGTGCCAGTAGTATCCAGGGGGCATTCTCTGGAAACACCATATATTTT. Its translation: CASSIQGAFSGNTIYF. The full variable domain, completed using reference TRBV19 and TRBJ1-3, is DGGITQSPKYLFRKEGQNVTLSCEQNLNHDAMYWYRQDPGQGLRLIYYSQIVNDFQKGDIAEGYSVSREKKESFPLTVTSAQKNPTAFYLCASSIQGAFSGNTIYFGEGSWLTVV.